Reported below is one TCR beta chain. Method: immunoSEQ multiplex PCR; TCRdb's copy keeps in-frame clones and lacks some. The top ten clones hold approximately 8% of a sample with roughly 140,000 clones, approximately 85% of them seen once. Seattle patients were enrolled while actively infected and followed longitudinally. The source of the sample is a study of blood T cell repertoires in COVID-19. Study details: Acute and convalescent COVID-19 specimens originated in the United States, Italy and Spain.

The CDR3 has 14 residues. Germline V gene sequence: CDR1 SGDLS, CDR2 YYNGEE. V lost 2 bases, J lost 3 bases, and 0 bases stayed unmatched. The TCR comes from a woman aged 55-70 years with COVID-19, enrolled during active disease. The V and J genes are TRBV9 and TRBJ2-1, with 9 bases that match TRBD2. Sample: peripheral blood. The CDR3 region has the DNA TGTGCCAGCAGCGTTAGCGGGGGCTACAATGAGCAGTTCTTC. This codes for CASSVSGGYNEQFF.